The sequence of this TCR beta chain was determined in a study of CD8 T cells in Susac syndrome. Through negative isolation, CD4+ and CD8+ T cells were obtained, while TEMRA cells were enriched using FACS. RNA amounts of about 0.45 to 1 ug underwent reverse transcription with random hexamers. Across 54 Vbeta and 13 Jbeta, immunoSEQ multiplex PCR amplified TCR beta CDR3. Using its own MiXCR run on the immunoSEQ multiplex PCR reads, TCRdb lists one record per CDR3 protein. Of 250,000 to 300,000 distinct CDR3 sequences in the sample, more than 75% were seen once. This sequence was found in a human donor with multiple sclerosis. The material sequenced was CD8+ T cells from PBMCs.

CDR3 region: CASSESSRGSEQFF. In DNA form, the CDR3 reads TGTGCCAGCAGCGAGAGTTCTAGAGGGAGTGAGCAGTTCTTC. This rearrangement joins TRBV9 to TRBJ2-1, with D possibly TRBD2 on 5 matching bases. V lost 3 bases to trimming and J lost 9 bases, with 16 bases between them. Germline-derived CDR1 and CDR2 are SGDLS and YYNGEE. This CDR3 is 14 amino acids long.